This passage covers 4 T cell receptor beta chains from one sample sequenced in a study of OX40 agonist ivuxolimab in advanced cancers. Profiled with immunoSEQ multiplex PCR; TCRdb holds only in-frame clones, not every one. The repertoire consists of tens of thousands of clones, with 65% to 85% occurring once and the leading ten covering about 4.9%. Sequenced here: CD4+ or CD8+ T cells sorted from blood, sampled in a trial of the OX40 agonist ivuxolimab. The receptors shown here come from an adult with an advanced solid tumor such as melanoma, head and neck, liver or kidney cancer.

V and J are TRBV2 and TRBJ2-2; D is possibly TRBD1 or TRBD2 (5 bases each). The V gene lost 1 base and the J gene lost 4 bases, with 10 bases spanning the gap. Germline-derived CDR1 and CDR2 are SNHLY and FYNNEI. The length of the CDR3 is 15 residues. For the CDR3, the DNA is TGTGCCAGCAGTGAAGAGGGGACCGTCACCGGGGAGCTGTTTTTT. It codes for CASSEEGTVTGELFF.

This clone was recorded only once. The CDR3, as DNA: TGTGCCAGCAGTTTGACAGGGGGCGGAGATCAGCCCCAGCATTTT. The encoded protein is CASSLTGGGDQPQHF. This chain joins TRBV6-5 and TRBJ1-5; TRBD1 matches at 10 bases. The CDR3 covers 15 residues. CDR1 MNHEY and CDR2 SVGAGI come from the germline V gene. After removal of 4 bases from V and 5 bases from J, the junction contained 5 bases not matched to a gene.

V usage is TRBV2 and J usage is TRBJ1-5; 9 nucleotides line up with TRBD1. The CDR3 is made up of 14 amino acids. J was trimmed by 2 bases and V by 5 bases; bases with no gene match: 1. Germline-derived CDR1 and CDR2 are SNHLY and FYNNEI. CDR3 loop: CASSRDRGNQPQHF. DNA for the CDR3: TGTGCCAGCAGTCGGGACAGGGGCAATCAGCCCCAGCATTTT.

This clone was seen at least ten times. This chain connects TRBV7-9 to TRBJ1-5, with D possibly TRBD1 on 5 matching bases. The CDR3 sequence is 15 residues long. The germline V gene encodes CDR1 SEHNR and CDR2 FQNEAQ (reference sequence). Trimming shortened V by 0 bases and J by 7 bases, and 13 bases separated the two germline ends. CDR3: CASSLAGDRGQPQHF. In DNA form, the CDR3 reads TGTGCCAGCAGCTTAGCTGGAGACAGAGGGCAGCCCCAGCATTTT.